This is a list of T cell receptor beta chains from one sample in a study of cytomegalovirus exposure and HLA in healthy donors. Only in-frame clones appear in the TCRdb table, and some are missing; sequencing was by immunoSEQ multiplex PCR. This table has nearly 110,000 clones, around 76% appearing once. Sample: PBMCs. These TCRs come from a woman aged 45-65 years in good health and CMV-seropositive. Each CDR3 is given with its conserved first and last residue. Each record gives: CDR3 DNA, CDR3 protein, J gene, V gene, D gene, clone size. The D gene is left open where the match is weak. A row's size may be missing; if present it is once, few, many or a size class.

cdr3_nt: TGTGCCAGTAGTATAGCAGACACCGAGGGCTACACCTTC
cdr3_aa: CASSIADTEGYTF
j_call: TRBJ1-2
v_call: TRBV19
d_call: NA
clone_size: NA

cdr3_nt: TGTGCCAGCAGCTTGTCAGCGGGGGGATACAATGAGCAGTTCTTC
cdr3_aa: CASSLSAGGYNEQFF
j_call: TRBJ2-1
v_call: TRBV5-4
d_call: TRBD2
clone_size: NA

cdr3_nt: TGTGCCAGCAGCCAAGCAACAGGAGAAAACACTGAAGCTTTCTTT
cdr3_aa: CASSQATGENTEAFF
j_call: TRBJ1-1
v_call: TRBV4-2
d_call: NA
clone_size: NA

cdr3_nt: TGTGCCACATCGGCAAGGGGGAATGAGCAGTTCTTC
cdr3_aa: CATSARGNEQFF
j_call: TRBJ2-1
v_call: TRBV18
d_call: NA
clone_size: NA

cdr3_nt: TGTGCCAGTAGTAGCGGACAGCCCGGAGCAAATGGCTACACCTTC
cdr3_aa: CASSSGQPGANGYTF
j_call: TRBJ1-2
v_call: TRBV19
d_call: NA
clone_size: NA

cdr3_nt: TGTGCCTGGAGTTTGAGGGACAGAGAAAACTCTGGAAACACCATATATTTT
cdr3_aa: CAWSLRDRENSGNTIYF
j_call: TRBJ1-3
v_call: TRBV30
d_call: TRBD1
clone_size: NA

cdr3_nt: TGTGCCAGCAGCTTCTGGACAGGGGACAATGAGCAGTTCTTC
cdr3_aa: CASSFWTGDNEQFF
j_call: TRBJ2-1
v_call: TRBV21-1
d_call: NA
clone_size: NA

cdr3_nt: TGCGCCAGCAGCCAACCAGCCGGACAGGGGGCTCCCTCTGAAGCTTTCTTT
cdr3_aa: CASSQPAGQGAPSEAFF
j_call: TRBJ1-1
v_call: TRBV4-3
d_call: TRBD1
clone_size: NA

cdr3_nt: TGCAGTGCTAGGGACAGACAGCAGTTCTTC
cdr3_aa: CSARDRQQFF
j_call: TRBJ2-1
v_call: TRBV20-1
d_call: NA
clone_size: NA

cdr3_nt: TGTGCCAGCAGCTTAGCGTGGTACTCGCTTAATGAGCAGTTCTTC
cdr3_aa: CASSLAWYSLNEQFF
j_call: TRBJ2-1
v_call: TRBV7-8
d_call: NA
clone_size: NA

cdr3_nt: TGTGCCAGCAGCTTGACGGGACAGGGCACCGAGCAGTACTTC
cdr3_aa: CASSLTGQGTEQYF
j_call: TRBJ2-7
v_call: TRBV7-2
d_call: TRBD1
clone_size: NA

cdr3_nt: TGTGCCAGCAGTGACCTGACAGGGGATAGTGAGCAGTTCTTC
cdr3_aa: CASSDLTGDSEQFF
j_call: TRBJ2-1
v_call: TRBV2
d_call: TRBD1
clone_size: NA

cdr3_nt: TGTGCCTGGAGTGAGGACAGGGGCGAGCAGTACTTC
cdr3_aa: CAWSEDRGEQYF
j_call: TRBJ2-7
v_call: TRBV30
d_call: TRBD1
clone_size: NA

cdr3_nt: TGTGCCAGCACCTTCGGGGAGGTGAACACTGAAGCTTTCTTT
cdr3_aa: CASTFGEVNTEAFF
j_call: TRBJ1-1
v_call: TRBV6-1
d_call: NA
clone_size: few

cdr3_nt: TGTGCCAGCAGCGGACGGGGTTCCGAAGAGACCCAGTACTTC
cdr3_aa: CASSGRGSEETQYF
j_call: TRBJ2-5
v_call: TRBV5-4
d_call: NA
clone_size: few

cdr3_nt: TGTGCCTGGAGTGGCCCGACTGCCCCATCTGGAAACACCATATATTTT
cdr3_aa: CAWSGPTAPSGNTIYF
j_call: TRBJ1-3
v_call: TRBV30
d_call: NA
clone_size: NA

cdr3_nt: TGTGCCAGCACCCCGACCTTTACGGGAGTTACTGAAGCTTTCTTT
cdr3_aa: CASTPTFTGVTEAFF
j_call: TRBJ1-1
v_call: TRBV6-1
d_call: NA
clone_size: few

cdr3_nt: TGTGCCAGCAGCCCCAGTTTAGGGAGCTCTGGGGCCAACGTCCTGACTTTC
cdr3_aa: CASSPSLGSSGANVLTF
j_call: TRBJ2-6
v_call: TRBV7-3
d_call: NA
clone_size: few

cdr3_nt: TGTGCCAGCCCACCCGGGACAGGGGCGGTAAATCAGCCCCAGCATTTT
cdr3_aa: CASPPGTGAVNQPQHF
j_call: TRBJ1-5
v_call: TRBV6-6
d_call: TRBD1
clone_size: medium-sized

cdr3_nt: TGTGCCAGCAGCCGGGACTTTCAAGAGACCCAGTACTTC
cdr3_aa: CASSRDFQETQYF
j_call: TRBJ2-5
v_call: TRBV7-9
d_call: NA
clone_size: NA

cdr3_nt: TGTGCCAGCAGCCCGACAACAGGGCTCTCCAAATCGAACACTGAAGCTTTCTTT
cdr3_aa: CASSPTTGLSKSNTEAFF
j_call: TRBJ1-1
v_call: TRBV7-3
d_call: NA
clone_size: NA

cdr3_nt: TGTGCCAGCTCACTGTCAGGGAATTCACCCCTCCACTTT
cdr3_aa: CASSLSGNSPLHF
j_call: TRBJ1-6
v_call: TRBV18
d_call: NA
clone_size: NA

cdr3_nt: TGCGCCAGCAGCTGGGGACAGGGGACAGATACGCAGTATTTT
cdr3_aa: CASSWGQGTDTQYF
j_call: TRBJ2-3
v_call: TRBV5-1
d_call: TRBD1
clone_size: few

cdr3_nt: TGTGCCTGGGCCAGACAGCCATGGGCCGGGGAGCTGTTTTTT
cdr3_aa: CAWARQPWAGELFF
j_call: TRBJ2-2
v_call: TRBV30
d_call: NA
clone_size: NA

cdr3_nt: TGTGCCTGGAAACAGGGGCGAAATGAAAAACTGTTTTTT
cdr3_aa: CAWKQGRNEKLFF
j_call: TRBJ1-4
v_call: TRBV30
d_call: TRBD1
clone_size: NA

cdr3_nt: TGTGCCAGCAGTTACCTACAGGGGGATAATTCACCCCTCCACTTT
cdr3_aa: CASSYLQGDNSPLHF
j_call: TRBJ1-6
v_call: TRBV6-6
d_call: TRBD1
clone_size: NA

cdr3_nt: TGCAGCATTCCTACCTCGGACAGGGTTGATGAAGCTTTCTTT
cdr3_aa: CSIPTSDRVDEAFF
j_call: TRBJ1-1
v_call: TRBV29-1
d_call: TRBD1
clone_size: NA

cdr3_nt: TGTGCCAGCAGCCGGACAGGGTACGAGCAGTACTTC
cdr3_aa: CASSRTGYEQYF
j_call: TRBJ2-7
v_call: TRBV4-2
d_call: TRBD1
clone_size: few

cdr3_nt: TGCGCCAGCAGCTCGACAGGGGCGGGGTACAATGAGCAGTTCTTC
cdr3_aa: CASSSTGAGYNEQFF
j_call: TRBJ2-1
v_call: TRBV5-1
d_call: TRBD1
clone_size: NA

cdr3_nt: TGTGCCAGCAGTTTGGCAGGGGGGTTAGGTGGCTACACCTTC
cdr3_aa: CASSLAGGLGGYTF
j_call: TRBJ1-2
v_call: TRBV27
d_call: TRBD1
clone_size: few

cdr3_nt: TGTGCCAGCAGCCCATGGGGCGCAGATACGCAGTATTTT
cdr3_aa: CASSPWGADTQYF
j_call: TRBJ2-3
v_call: TRBV7-3
d_call: NA
clone_size: NA

cdr3_nt: TGCGCCAGCAGCCAAGTAATGACAGCCTATCAGCCCCAGCATTTT
cdr3_aa: CASSQVMTAYQPQHF
j_call: TRBJ1-5
v_call: TRBV4-1
d_call: NA
clone_size: NA

cdr3_nt: TGTGCCAGCAGTTCCTGGACTAGCGGGGGGGTGGGGCAGTTCTTC
cdr3_aa: CASSSWTSGGVGQFF
j_call: TRBJ2-1
v_call: TRBV28
d_call: TRBD2
clone_size: NA

cdr3_nt: TGTGCCAGCAGTTCCCAGGGGGGGGGCCTAGCGGGGCTCACAGATACGCAGTATTTT
cdr3_aa: CASSSQGGGLAGLTDTQYF
j_call: TRBJ2-3
v_call: TRBV28
d_call: TRBD2
clone_size: once

cdr3_nt: TGTGCCAGTACCGTAAGACAGGGGAGGGCCGGGGAGCTGTTTTTT
cdr3_aa: CASTVRQGRAGELFF
j_call: TRBJ2-2
v_call: TRBV19
d_call: NA
clone_size: once

cdr3_nt: TGTGCCAGCAGCACTGGGACAGGTATAAATGAAAAACTGTTTTTT
cdr3_aa: CASSTGTGINEKLFF
j_call: TRBJ1-4
v_call: TRBV9
d_call: TRBD1
clone_size: NA

cdr3_nt: TGCGCCAGCGCCAAGGACAGCCTGACCGGCTACACCTTC
cdr3_aa: CASAKDSLTGYTF
j_call: TRBJ1-2
v_call: TRBV5-1
d_call: NA
clone_size: NA

cdr3_nt: TGTGCCAGTAGTATGTCGGGAGGCTCCTACAATGAGCAGTTCTTC
cdr3_aa: CASSMSGGSYNEQFF
j_call: TRBJ2-1
v_call: TRBV19
d_call: TRBD2
clone_size: NA

cdr3_nt: TGTGCCAGCAGCTTTAAACCGGGACTAGCGGTCGTCTCCTACGAGCAGTACTTC
cdr3_aa: CASSFKPGLAVVSYEQYF
j_call: TRBJ2-7
v_call: TRBV7-2
d_call: TRBD2
clone_size: NA

cdr3_nt: TGCGCCAGCAGCTTGGCCGGGCGGGCAGAGTATGGCTACACCTTC
cdr3_aa: CASSLAGRAEYGYTF
j_call: TRBJ1-2
v_call: TRBV5-1
d_call: NA
clone_size: NA

cdr3_nt: TGTGCCAGCAGCTTAGTCGCGCTAGCGGGGATGGTTGGGGAGCAGTTCTTC
cdr3_aa: CASSLVALAGMVGEQFF
j_call: TRBJ2-1
v_call: TRBV7-8
d_call: TRBD2
clone_size: NA

cdr3_nt: TGTGCCAGCAGTCTTGGGGGGGGGTTCAATCAGCCCCAGCATTTT
cdr3_aa: CASSLGGGFNQPQHF
j_call: TRBJ1-5
v_call: TRBV27
d_call: NA
clone_size: NA

cdr3_nt: TGTGCCAGCAGCTTAATCCACCAGAACTATAATTCACCCCTCCACTTT
cdr3_aa: CASSLIHQNYNSPLHF
j_call: TRBJ1-6
v_call: TRBV7-8
d_call: NA
clone_size: few

cdr3_nt: TGTGCCAGCAGCTTAGGGACTGGTTACAATGAGCAGTTCTTC
cdr3_aa: CASSLGTGYNEQFF
j_call: TRBJ2-1
v_call: TRBV7-8
d_call: NA
clone_size: NA

cdr3_nt: TGTGCCAGCAGCAAAGGCCTAGATTACAATGAGCAGTTCTTC
cdr3_aa: CASSKGLDYNEQFF
j_call: TRBJ2-1
v_call: TRBV5-4
d_call: NA
clone_size: NA

cdr3_nt: TGTGCCAGCTCCTCGGACAGGGTCGATGAAAAACTGTTTTTT
cdr3_aa: CASSSDRVDEKLFF
j_call: TRBJ1-4
v_call: TRBV18
d_call: TRBD1
clone_size: NA

cdr3_nt: TGTGCCAGCAGTTACTCGGGACAGGGAGGTTCAGATACGCAGTATTTT
cdr3_aa: CASSYSGQGGSDTQYF
j_call: TRBJ2-3
v_call: TRBV6-5
d_call: TRBD1
clone_size: few

cdr3_nt: TGTGCCAGCAGCTTCATGCACGGAGAAAATTCACCCCTCCACTTT
cdr3_aa: CASSFMHGENSPLHF
j_call: TRBJ1-6
v_call: TRBV7-6
d_call: NA
clone_size: NA

cdr3_nt: TGTGCCAGCAGATTTGGACAGACAGATACGCAGTATTTT
cdr3_aa: CASRFGQTDTQYF
j_call: TRBJ2-3
v_call: TRBV6-5
d_call: NA
clone_size: NA

cdr3_nt: TGTGCCAGCAGGCTGACTTTCCAGGGAAACACCATATATTTT
cdr3_aa: CASRLTFQGNTIYF
j_call: TRBJ1-3
v_call: TRBV27
d_call: NA
clone_size: once

cdr3_nt: TGTGCCAGCAGCAGACCGGGGGGGCTTGGTGAGCAGTTCTTC
cdr3_aa: CASSRPGGLGEQFF
j_call: TRBJ2-1
v_call: TRBV9
d_call: TRBD2
clone_size: NA

cdr3_nt: TGTGCCAGCAGTTACCGGGACAGGGGGTATCAGCCCCAGCATTTT
cdr3_aa: CASSYRDRGYQPQHF
j_call: TRBJ1-5
v_call: TRBV6-6
d_call: TRBD1
clone_size: few

cdr3_nt: TGTGCCAGTAGTAAGGTGGGGCGGCTCTTGAACACTGAAGCTTTCTTT
cdr3_aa: CASSKVGRLLNTEAFF
j_call: TRBJ1-1
v_call: TRBV19
d_call: NA
clone_size: NA

cdr3_nt: TGTGCCATCACCACTAAAGGGACAGGGGGGGGCTATGGCTACACCTTC
cdr3_aa: CAITTKGTGGGYGYTF
j_call: TRBJ1-2
v_call: TRBV10-3
d_call: TRBD1
clone_size: NA

cdr3_nt: TGTGCCAGCAGCCTACAGGGGGCAACTAATGAAAAACTGTTTTTT
cdr3_aa: CASSLQGATNEKLFF
j_call: TRBJ1-4
v_call: TRBV11-2
d_call: TRBD1
clone_size: NA

cdr3_nt: TGTGCCAGCAGTGAAGGTAGCGGGGGGGTAGAGACCCAGTACTTC
cdr3_aa: CASSEGSGGVETQYF
j_call: TRBJ2-5
v_call: TRBV2
d_call: TRBD2
clone_size: NA

cdr3_nt: TGTGCCAGCAGGCCGGGGGGGAACTATGGCTACACCTTC
cdr3_aa: CASRPGGNYGYTF
j_call: TRBJ1-2
v_call: TRBV11-2
d_call: NA
clone_size: NA